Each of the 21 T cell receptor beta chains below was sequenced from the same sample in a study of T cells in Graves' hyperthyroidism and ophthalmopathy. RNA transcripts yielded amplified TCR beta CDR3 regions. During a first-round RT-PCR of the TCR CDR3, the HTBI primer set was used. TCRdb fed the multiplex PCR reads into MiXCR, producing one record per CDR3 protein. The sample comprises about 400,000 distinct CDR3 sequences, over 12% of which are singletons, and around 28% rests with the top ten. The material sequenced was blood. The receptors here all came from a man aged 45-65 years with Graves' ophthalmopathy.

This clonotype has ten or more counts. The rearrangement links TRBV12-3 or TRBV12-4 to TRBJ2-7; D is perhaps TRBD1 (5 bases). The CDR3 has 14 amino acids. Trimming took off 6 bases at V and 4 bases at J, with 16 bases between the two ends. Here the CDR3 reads CASRSEGAVYEQYF. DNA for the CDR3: TGTGCCAGCAGATCAGAAGGGGCGGTGTACGAGCAGTACTTC.

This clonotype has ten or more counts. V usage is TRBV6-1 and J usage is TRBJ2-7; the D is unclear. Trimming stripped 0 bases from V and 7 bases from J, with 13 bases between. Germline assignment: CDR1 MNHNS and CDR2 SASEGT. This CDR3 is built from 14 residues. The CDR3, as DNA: TGTGCCAGCAGTGAAGCGGCGGTCTCTGGGGAGCAGTACTTC. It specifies CASSEAAVSGEQYF.

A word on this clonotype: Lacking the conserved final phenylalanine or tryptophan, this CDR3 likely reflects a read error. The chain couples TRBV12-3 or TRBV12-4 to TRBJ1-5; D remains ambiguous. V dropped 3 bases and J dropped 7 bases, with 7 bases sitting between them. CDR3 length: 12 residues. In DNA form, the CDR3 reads TGTGCCAGCAGTTTTCCCTACCAGCCCCAGCATTAT. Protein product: CASSFPYQPQHY.

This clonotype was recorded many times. This chain's CDR3 is CASSSGTAAYNEQFF. CDR3 DNA sequence: TGTGCCAGCAGTTCCGGGACTGCCGCCTACAATGAGCAGTTCTTC. The chain recombines TRBV6-1 with TRBJ2-1; D possibly corresponds to TRBD2 (6 bases). Deletions cut 5 bases from V and 2 bases from J, with 13 bases between. The CDR3 covers 15 residues. CDR1 is MNHNS, CDR2 SASEGT, per germline.

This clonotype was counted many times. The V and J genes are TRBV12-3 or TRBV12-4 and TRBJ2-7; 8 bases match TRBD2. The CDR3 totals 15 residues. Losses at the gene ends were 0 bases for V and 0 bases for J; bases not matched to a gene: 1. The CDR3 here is CASSLAAGVSYEQYF. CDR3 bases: TGTGCCAGCAGTTTAGCAGCGGGGGTCTCCTACGAGCAGTACTTC.

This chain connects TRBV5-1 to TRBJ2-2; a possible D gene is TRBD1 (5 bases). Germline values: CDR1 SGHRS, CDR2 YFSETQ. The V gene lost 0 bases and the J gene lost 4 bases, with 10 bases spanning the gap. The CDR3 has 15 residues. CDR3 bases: TGCGCCAGCAGCTTGGAGGACATCTCCACCGGGGAGCTGTTTTTT. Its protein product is CASSLEDISTGELFF.

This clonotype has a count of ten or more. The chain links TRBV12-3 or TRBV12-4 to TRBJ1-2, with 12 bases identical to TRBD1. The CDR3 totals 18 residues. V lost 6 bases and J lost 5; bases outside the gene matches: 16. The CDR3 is CASRLHGTGGEEGYGYTF. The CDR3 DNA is TGTGCCAGCAGACTGCACGGGACAGGGGGCGAAGAAGGGTATGGCTACACCTTC.

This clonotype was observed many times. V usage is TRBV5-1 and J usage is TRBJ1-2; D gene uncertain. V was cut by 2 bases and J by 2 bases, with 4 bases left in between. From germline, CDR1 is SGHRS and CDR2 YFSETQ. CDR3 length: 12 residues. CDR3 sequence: CASSFRNYGYTF. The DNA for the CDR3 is TGCGCCAGCAGCTTCAGGAACTATGGCTACACCTTC.

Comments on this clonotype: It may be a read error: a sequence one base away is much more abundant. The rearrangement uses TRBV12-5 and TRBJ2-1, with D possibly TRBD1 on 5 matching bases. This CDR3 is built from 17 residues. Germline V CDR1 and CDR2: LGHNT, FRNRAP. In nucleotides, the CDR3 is TGTGCTAGTGGTTTGGCCGATCGCAGGGCCCCCTACGATGAGCAGTTCTTC. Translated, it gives CASGLADRRAPYDEQFF.

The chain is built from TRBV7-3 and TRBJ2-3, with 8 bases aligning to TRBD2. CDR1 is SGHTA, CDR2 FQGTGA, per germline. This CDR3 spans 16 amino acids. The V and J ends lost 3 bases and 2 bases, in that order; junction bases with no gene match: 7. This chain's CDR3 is CASSLIAGINTDTQYF. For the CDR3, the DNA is TGTGCCAGCAGCTTGATAGCGGGAATCAACACAGATACGCAGTATTTT. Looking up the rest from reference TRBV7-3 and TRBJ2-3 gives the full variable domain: GAGVSQTPSNKVTEKGKYVELRCDPISGHTALYWYRQSLGQGPEFLIYFQGTGAADDSGLPNDRFFAVRPEGSVSTLKIQRTERGDSAVYLCASSLIAGINTDTQYFGPGTRLTVL.

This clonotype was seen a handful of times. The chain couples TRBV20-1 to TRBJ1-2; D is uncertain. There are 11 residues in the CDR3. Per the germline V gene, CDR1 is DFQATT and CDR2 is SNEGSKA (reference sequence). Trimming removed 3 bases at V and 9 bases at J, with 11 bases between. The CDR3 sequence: CSARRIASYTF. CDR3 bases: TGCAGTGCTAGGCGGATTGCTAGCTACACCTTC.

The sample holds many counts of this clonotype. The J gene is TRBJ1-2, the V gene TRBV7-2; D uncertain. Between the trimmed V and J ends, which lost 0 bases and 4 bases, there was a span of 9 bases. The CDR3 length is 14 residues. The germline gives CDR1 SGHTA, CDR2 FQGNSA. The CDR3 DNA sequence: TGTGCCAGCAGCTTAGCGTGGGGTAGCTATGGCTACACCTTC. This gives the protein CASSLAWGSYGYTF.

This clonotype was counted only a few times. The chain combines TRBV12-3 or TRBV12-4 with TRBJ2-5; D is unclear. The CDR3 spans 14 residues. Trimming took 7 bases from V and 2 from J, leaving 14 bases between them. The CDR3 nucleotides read TGTGCCAGCACCTTAGGTGGGATACAAGAGACCCAGTACTTC. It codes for CASTLGGIQETQYF.

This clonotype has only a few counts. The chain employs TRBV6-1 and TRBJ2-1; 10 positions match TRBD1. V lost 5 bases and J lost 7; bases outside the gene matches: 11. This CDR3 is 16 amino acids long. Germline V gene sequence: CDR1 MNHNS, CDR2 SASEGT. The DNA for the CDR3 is TGTGCCAGCAGTCACGAACGGACAGGGGGAGATAATGAGCAGTTCTTC. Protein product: CASSHERTGGDNEQFF.

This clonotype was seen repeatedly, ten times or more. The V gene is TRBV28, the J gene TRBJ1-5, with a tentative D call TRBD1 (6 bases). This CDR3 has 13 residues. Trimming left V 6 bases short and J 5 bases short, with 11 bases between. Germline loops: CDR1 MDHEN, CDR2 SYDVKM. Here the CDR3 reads CASRRDNYQPQHF. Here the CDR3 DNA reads TGTGCCAGCAGACGGGACAATTATCAGCCCCAGCATTTT.

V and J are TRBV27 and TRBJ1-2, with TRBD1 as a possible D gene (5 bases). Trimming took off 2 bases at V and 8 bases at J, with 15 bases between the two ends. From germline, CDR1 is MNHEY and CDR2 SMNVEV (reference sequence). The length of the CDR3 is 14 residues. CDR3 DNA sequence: TGTGCCAGCAGTTTACTGCAGGGAATTGGGGGCTACACCTTC. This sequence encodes CASSLLQGIGGYTF.

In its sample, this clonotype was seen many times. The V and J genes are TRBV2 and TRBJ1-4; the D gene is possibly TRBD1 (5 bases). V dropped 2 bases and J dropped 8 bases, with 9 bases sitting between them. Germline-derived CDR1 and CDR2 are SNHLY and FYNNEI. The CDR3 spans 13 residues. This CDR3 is CASSEFEGEKLFF. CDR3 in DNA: TGTGCCAGCAGTGAATTTGAGGGGGAAAAACTGTTTTTT.

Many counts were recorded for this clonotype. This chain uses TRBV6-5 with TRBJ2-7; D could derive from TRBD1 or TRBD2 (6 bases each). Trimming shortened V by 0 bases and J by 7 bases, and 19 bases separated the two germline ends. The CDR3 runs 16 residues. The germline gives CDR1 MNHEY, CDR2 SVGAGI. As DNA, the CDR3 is TGTGCCAGCAGTTACTCGGAGACAGGAGGGTCCGGTGAGCAGTACTTC. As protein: CASSYSETGGSGEQYF.

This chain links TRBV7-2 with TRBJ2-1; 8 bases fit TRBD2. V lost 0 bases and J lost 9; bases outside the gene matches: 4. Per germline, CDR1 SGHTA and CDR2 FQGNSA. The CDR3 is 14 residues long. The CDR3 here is CASSLARGASEQFF. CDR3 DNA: TGTGCCAGCAGCTTAGCGCGGGGGGCTAGTGAGCAGTTCTTC.

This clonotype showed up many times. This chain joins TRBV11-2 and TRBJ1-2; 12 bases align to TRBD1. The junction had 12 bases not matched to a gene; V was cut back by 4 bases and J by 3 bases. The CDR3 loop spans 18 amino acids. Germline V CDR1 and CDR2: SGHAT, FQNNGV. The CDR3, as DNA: TGTGCCAGCAGCTCACTGGGGGACAGGGGGCGCGGGGACTATGGCTACACCTTC. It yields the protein CASSSLGDRGRGDYGYTF.

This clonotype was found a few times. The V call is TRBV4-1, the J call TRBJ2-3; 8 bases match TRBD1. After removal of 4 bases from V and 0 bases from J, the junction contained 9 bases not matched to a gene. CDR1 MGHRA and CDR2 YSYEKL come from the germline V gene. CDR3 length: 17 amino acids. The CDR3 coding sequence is TGCGCCAGCAGCCGGACCCTGGACAGGGTTAGCACAGATACGCAGTATTTT. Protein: CASSRTLDRVSTDTQYF.